This TCR beta chain emerged from a study of blood T cells in healthy people across ages. The sample holds a few counts of this clonotype. Deletions cut 0 bases from V and 1 base from J, with 21 bases between. The CDR3 sequence is 18 residues long. The germline V gene encodes CDR1 SQVTM and CDR2 ANQGSEA. Using a J-beta primer mix together with a sample-barcoded 5' primer, a second PCR was run for about 6 to 11 cycles. TCRdb re-called the 5' RACE reads through MiXCR, storing one row per CDR3 protein. The sample has fewer than 900,000 distinct CDR3 sequences; about 34% are singletons. This clonotype originated in a man aged 18 to 29 in good health. V is TRBV29-1 and J is TRBJ2-5; the D call may be TRBD1 or TRBD2 (5 bases each). Sequenced sample: blood. In DNA, the CDR3 is TGCAGCGTTGAAGATTTCGGCTGGGGAGTTCAGGGCCAAGAGACCCAGTACTTC. Residues: CSVEDFGWGVQGQETQYF.